This T cell receptor (beta chain) was captured in a study of T-cell reconstitution after alpha-beta-depleted transplantation in children. This clonotype was recorded a few times. Antigen specificity is unknown. General study findings and limits: At the one-year point after transplant, T-cell counts and TCRbeta diversity were found to come mostly from T cells that had been newly produced.

This CDR3 contains 16 residues. Trimming shortened V by 4 bases and J by 3 bases, and 15 bases separated the two germline ends. TCRbeta library construction was performed incorporating unique molecular identifiers. TCRdb recomputed calls from the PCR reads with MiXCR, one row per CDR3 protein. The data hold around 800,000 distinct CDR3 sequences, with about 15% observed a single time. The sample consisted of PBMCs, mostly from graft donor cells, taken 360 days after TCRalphabeta/CD19-depleted stem cell transplant. The TCR originated in a male patient between 5 and 17 years old who had a stem cell transplant for acute lymphoblastic leukemia, so the T cells may come from the graft donor. The chain joins TRBV12-3 or TRBV12-4 to TRBJ2-2, with D uncertain. The CDR3 nucleotides are TGTGCCAGCAGTTACCCTGTGTCTACGTACACCGGGGAGCTGTTTTTT. As protein: CASSYPVSTYTGELFF.